This record looks at one T cell receptor (beta chain) sequence and its context. What this receptor recognizes is not known. No qualities accompany the bases; no much larger clone lies one base away. Participants in the prospective study were aged roughly 18 to 89 years, lived in under 30 United States geographic areas, and enrolled through a virtual design. Cohort assignment in the prospective study relied on participant-reported clinical history from a screening survey and a study questionnaire. ImmuneRACE Cohort 3 recovered participants were defined by two consecutive negative NP/OP PCR tests, healthcare professional clearance, or symptom resolution. Mobile phlebotomists in the prospective study collected whole blood, serum and a nasopharyngeal or oropharyngeal swab from every participant. Prospective study participants could optionally give additional blood draws and questionnaires over an approximately 2-month period. Blood samples from the prospective study were shipped frozen or at room temperature prior to DNA extraction.

CDR1 and CDR2 were assigned from the germline V gene as MGHDK and SYGVNS. Spanning cysteine to phenylalanine, the CDR3 consists of 17 amino acids. The kept DNA is CDR3 alone, 51 bases in frame from the first base. Clipping removes 5 bases from V and 7 bases from J, with 14 as the unmatched junction base count. This entry is derived from a study of blood T cell repertoires in COVID-19 (dated by TCRdb to the early 2020s). For the wider study: Samples covering the acute and convalescent phases of COVID-19 were provided by collaborators in the United States, Italy and Spain. The sample metadata nearly always contained a de-identified subject ID, COVID-19 status, age in years and sex. Samples came from the ongoing ImmuneRACE study (first 160 participants) plus 1,254 subjects from 6 global collaborators. The material from the prospective study consisted of cDNA or gDNA derived from T cells, B-cell-depleted T cells, or PBMCs. Deeply sampled blood TCRbeta repertoires from subjects exposed to, actively infected with, or recovered from COVID-19 were included in the dataset. A freely available public database, intended as a resource for researchers studying the immune response to SARS-CoV-2, is where the repertoires were released. Where available, HLA class I and class II types were taken from metadata supplied by the sample provider and were not determined by assay-based typing. The full study reports these points: How much clinical and demographic metadata was included differed by source and by participant, and the metadata was provided uncurated.

TCRbeta CDR3 regions were amplified from genomic DNA by means of the immunoSEQ Assay, a bias-controlled multiplex PCR. Regarding the original processing steps: The number of nucleated cells in each sample was estimated by amplification of reference gene primers within the assay. To quantify the absolute abundance of each unique TCRbeta CDR3 rearrangement, sequence reads were collapsed and filtered. Productive Simpson clonality was computed per sample as the square root of Simpson's diversity index over productive rearrangements. TCRdb took over this immuneACCESS table, retaining in-frame rearrangements with V and J assigned. Such tables are incomplete; in checked studies, under half of the missing clones stem from an unresolved V gene, and the remainder is unexplained. V, J and clone size are those of that table, while D and trimming were read from the DNA. This sample holds about 180,000 clones; about 83% were observed only once. Together, the top ten hold roughly 8.7% of the sample.

Sequencing used PBMCs or T cells enriched from blood (not recorded which). Rearrangement joined TRBV25-1 to TRBJ1-4, with 9 junctional bases fitting TRBD1. This sequence originates from a woman aged 25 to 45 who had recovered from COVID-19. This receptor carries the CDR3 CASSPNPPGQGTEKLFF. The bases are TGTGCCAGCAGTCCAAATCCTCCGGGACAGGGTACTGAAAAACTGTTTTTT.